Listed here is a single T cell receptor (beta chain). This CDR3 is 16 amino acids long. With 8 bases removed from V and 0 bases from J, the gap between germline ends came to 17 bases. Germline lookup yields CDR1 MDHEN and CDR2 SYDVKM. This specimen comes from a study of cytomegalovirus exposure and HLA in healthy donors. Researchers ran the PCR with 60 Vbeta and 13 Jbeta primers. Sequencing used immunoSEQ multiplex PCR; TCRdb keeps in-frame clones, though not all of them. Of roughly 190,000 clones detected, 87% appear once; the ten largest clones hold over 1%. This TCR came from a man aged 30-40 years in good health and CMV-seronegative. The chain recombines TRBV28 with TRBJ1-3; D gene unclear. The sample consisted of PBMCs. The CDR3 is CASEEVGRTSGNTIYF. The CDR3 region has the DNA TGTGCCAGCGAGGAGGTGGGGAGAACCTCTGGAAACACCATATATTTT.